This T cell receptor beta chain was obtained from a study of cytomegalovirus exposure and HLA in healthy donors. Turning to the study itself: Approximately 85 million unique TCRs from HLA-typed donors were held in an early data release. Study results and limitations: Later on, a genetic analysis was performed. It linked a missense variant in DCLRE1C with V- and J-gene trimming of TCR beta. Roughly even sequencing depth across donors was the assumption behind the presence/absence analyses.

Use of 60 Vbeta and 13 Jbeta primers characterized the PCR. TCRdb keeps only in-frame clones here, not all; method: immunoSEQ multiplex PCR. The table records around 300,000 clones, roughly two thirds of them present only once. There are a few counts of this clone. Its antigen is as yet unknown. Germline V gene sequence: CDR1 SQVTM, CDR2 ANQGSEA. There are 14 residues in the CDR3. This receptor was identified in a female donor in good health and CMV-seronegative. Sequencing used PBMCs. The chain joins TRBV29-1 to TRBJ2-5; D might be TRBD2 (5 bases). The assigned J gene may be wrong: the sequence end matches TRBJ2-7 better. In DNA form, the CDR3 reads TGCAGCGTGGCCTTTCCGGGGAAGCCTTACGAGCAGTACTTC. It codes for CSVAFPGKPYEQYF.